This TCR beta chain is from a study of cytomegalovirus exposure and HLA in healthy donors (dated by TCRdb to 2015 to 2018). With regard to the full study: An earlier analysis of approximately 640 of the donors reported 250 to 350 Gb of sequence data and around 120 million unique TCR beta sequences from 150 million to 200 million T cells. In a later genetic analysis, genome-wide SNP genotypes for about three fifths of the 666 donors were used, and that subset was treated as a discovery cohort. All discovery cohort repertoires had been generated using a single sequencing platform. Class I and class II HLA loci were covered by the typing at four-digit resolution. The number of donors typed differed by locus, with roughly 629-640 for A, B, C, DRB1 and DQB1, 522 for DQA1, 600 to 610 for DPA1, and roughly 450 for DPB1. The T cell repertoires of 666 subjects were profiled by immunosequencing and related to cytomegalovirus serostatus. Donor age, sex, ethnicity and CMV serostatus were collected together with the repertoire data. Roughly 320 gigabases of sequencing data and 70 million to 95 million unique TCR sequences made up an early release that covered around 640 HLA-typed donors. Besides the first cohort of hundreds of subjects, a separate validation cohort made up of over a hundred different subjects was used. Rather than drawing on any new phenotypic data, the later analysis identified candidate immune exposures from TCR beta sequences and the way those sequences occurred across donors. Among the roughly 400 genotyped donors, 81% belonged to the genetic ancestry cluster associated with self-reported Caucasian donors. To study patterns of TCR occurrence, a later analysis re-analyzed previously published TCR beta repertoires from around 670 donors and added high-resolution HLA genotyping. The aim of the study was to test whether cataloging public T cell receptors could identify signatures of past pathogen exposure. Among roughly 370 genotyped donors of the cohort, an average of approximately 240,000 unique TCR beta nucleotide sequences were sequenced per donor, around 20% of them non-productive. To predict cytomegalovirus infection status, the study combined high-throughput TCR immunosequencing, statistical association of individual TCRs with disease status, and machine learning. Because of strong linkage in the cohort, roughly five DR-DQ haplotypes were treated as single units for association and clustering. In an earlier analysis of 587 of the donors, high-throughput TCR beta sequencing was used to judge whether each TCR beta V gene segment behaved as functional or pseudogenic.

Concerning this clone: Its antigen remains undetermined. Nothing much larger sits one base from this clone, and base qualities are not available.

The cohort consisted of 666 healthy bone marrow donors. All cohort members were sampled while nominally healthy, although unrecorded immune exposures were likely present. The donor was CMV seronegative and was included in the group of a few hundred seronegative cohort members. Each donor provided a peripheral blood sample, and peripheral blood mononuclear cells were used for TCR beta sequencing. Genomic DNA was extracted from the blood cell samples with the Qiagen DNeasy Blood Extraction Kit. General conclusions and limits of the study: Correlated functional status among segregating V segments might be attributable to linkage disequilibrium, but an unknown experimental factor could not be ruled out. In a later analysis, most CMV-associated TCR beta chains were found to appear HLA-restricted, with HLA associations seemingly driven largely by CMV exposure. A group of highly shared sequence variants was considered likely to be a technical artifact of the sequencing pipeline. An earlier analysis of 587 of the donors showed that most TCR beta V segments appeared in productive rearrangements either about 90% or about 30% of the time, which broadly matched IMGT annotations. Only TCR beta chains were sequenced in this cohort, and the absence of alpha or paired-chain data limited detectable features. Most TCR sequences were observed very rarely across donors, whereas some public TCRs were present in many individuals. Because counts were too low, 15 to 20 rarely observed V segments, including chromosome 9 orphons, were excluded from the earlier analysis of 587 of the donors. Because some donors lacked HLA typing at each locus, the association tests relied only on the typed subset. A further reported finding was that TCR beta sequences accurately predicted the HLA-A and HLA-B alleles for most subjects in the first cohort. The authors suggested that the approach could potentially be extended to other disease states and immunological phenotypes. Specific HLA alleles were associated with 15,000 to 20,000 TCR beta sequences at a false discovery rate of 0.05 in a later analysis. In a later genetic analysis, a missense DCLRE1C variant was associated with V-gene and J-gene trimming of TCR beta chains, and the association was replicated in an independent cohort. A later genetic analysis reported fewer N-insertions in productive TCRs among donors in an Asian-associated ancestry cluster than the approximately 670-donor mean. Strong co-occurrence of HLA alleles, especially DR and DQ, made assigning TCR associations to individual alleles difficult. In a later analysis, the rate of TCR association differed among HLA loci, with DRB1 alleles having the most associated TCRs and HLA-C alleles having the fewest. Roughly uniform sequencing depth across donors was assumed in presence/absence analyses, although this assumption may not hold. In a later analysis, HLA-associated TCR beta chains showed more clonal expansion and lower generation probabilities than non-associated chains that were equally common. Because the 87-base-pair reads could not distinguish some IMGT-functional V segments, including TRBV6-2 and TRBV6-3, those segments were excluded. The classifier was reported to diagnose cytomegalovirus status with high specificity and sensitivity in both the original cohort and the validation cohort. For the cohort, immune exposure information was limited to CMV serostatus. According to a later analysis, parvovirus B19, influenza, CMV and Epstein-Barr virus appeared linked to several top co-occurrence clusters. A few of the identified cytomegalovirus-associated TCR beta chains were confirmed in vitro to be specific for cytomegalovirus antigens. The study listed 150 to 200 TCR beta chains as associated with cytomegalovirus.

Germline trimming: 8 bases from V, 3 bases from J; junction bases outside gene matches: 6. Counted from cysteine to phenylalanine, this CDR3 has 13 amino acids. The only DNA kept is the CDR3, 39 bases in frame from the first base. CDR1 and CDR2 (ENHRY, SYGVKD) derive from the germline V gene. Library preparation employed the immunoSEQ multiplex PCR assay. For the multiplex PCR, a mixture combining 60 forward primers for TCR Vbeta segments and 13 reverse primers for TCR Jbeta segments was used. A multiplex PCR assay on genomic DNA amplified the CDR3 region of rearranged TCR beta genes. Amplified TCR beta libraries were sequenced as 87-base-pair reads on the Illumina HiSeq System. The study's processing was this. A later analysis counted 65 million to 90 million unique TCR beta chains across the 666 repertoires, and about 10 million of these chains were shared by at least two donors. Raw reads were error-corrected and collapsed into unique sequences by a nearest-neighbor algorithm in which closely related sequences were merged to remove PCR and sequencing errors. Alignment of CDR3 sequences to IMGT reference sequences was used to assign V, D and J gene segments. For a sequence to be retained, at least a six-nucleotide match to both a V gene segment and a J gene segment was required. A rearrangement was called productive if the CDR3 had no stop codons and remained in frame with V and J, and every other rearrangement was called non-productive. Following IMGT convention, CDR3 was defined as the stretch from the second conserved V-encoded cysteine to the conserved J-encoded phenylalanine. The earlier analysis of about 530 of the donors excluded any sequence lacking an unambiguous match to a single V gene segment. An earlier analysis of a few hundred of the donors classified V segments as functional when productive rearrangements were above 56.7% and as segregating when the standard deviation between donors was above 5%. A statistical classification framework was developed to diagnose cytomegalovirus status using the catalog of TCR beta chain sequences. In a later analysis, TCR nucleotide sequences were compared against IMGT/GENE-DB human TR gene sequences so that V and J genes could be assigned. In a later analysis, CDR3 sequences and most-parsimonious VDJ recombination scenarios were assigned using the TCRdist pipeline. In a later analysis, every TCR beta chain was defined by the combination of its CDR3 amino acid sequence and its V-gene family, and reads without a unique V-gene family were dropped. To address suspected cross-contamination and a sequencing artifact, a later analysis removed several hundred highly shared, low-generation-probability nucleotide sequences. A later analysis calculated a clonal expansion index for each public chain from normalized within-repertoire ranks of inferred template counts. In a later analysis, generation probabilities were computed with a VDJ recombination model fitted to out-of-frame rearrangements, and the resulting probabilities were checked against IGoR. In a later analysis, hypergeometric tests were used to score TCR-TCR, TCR-HLA and TCR-CMV co-occurrence, with a repertoire-size bias correction applied to TCR pairs. False discovery rates were estimated in a later analysis by permuting HLA or CMV assignments 20 times. In a later analysis, co-occurring TCRs were grouped using DBSCAN, and TCRdist sequence similarity was added for clustering within HLA-allele-positive subsets. Co-occurrence clustering excluded repertoires with fewer than 30,000 or more than 120,000 public chains, plus five with anomalous nucleotide sharing. Here the immuneACCESS table is served through TCRdb, limited to in-frame sequences with V and J called. Missing clones are a known gap in these copies; in checked studies unresolved V genes cover under half, and the rest lacks a known reason. The V and J calls and clone size are taken from that table; D and trimming were inferred from the DNA. The sample data list fewer than 150,000 clones, and nearly 80% of these were observed just once. The ten largest clones take up approximately 5.1% of the sample.

The sample comprised PBMCs. This TCR derives from a male donor in good health and CMV-seronegative. This receptor chain uses TRBV10-3 and TRBJ1-2, with 7 central nucleotides matching TRBD1. This receptor carries the CDR3 CAIADTGDYGYTF. The nucleotide sequence reads TGTGCCATCGCCGATACAGGGGACTATGGCTACACCTTC.